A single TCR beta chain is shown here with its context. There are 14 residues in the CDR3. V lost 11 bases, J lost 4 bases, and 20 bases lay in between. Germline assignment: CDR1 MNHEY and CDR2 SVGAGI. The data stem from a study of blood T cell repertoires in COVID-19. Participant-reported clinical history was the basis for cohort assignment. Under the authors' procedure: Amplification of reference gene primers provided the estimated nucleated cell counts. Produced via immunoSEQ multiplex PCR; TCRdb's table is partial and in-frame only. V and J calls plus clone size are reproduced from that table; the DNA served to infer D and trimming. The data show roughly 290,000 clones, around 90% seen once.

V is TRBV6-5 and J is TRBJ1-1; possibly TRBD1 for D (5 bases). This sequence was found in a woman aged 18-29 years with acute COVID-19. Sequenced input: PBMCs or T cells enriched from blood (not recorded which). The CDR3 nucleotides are TGTGCCCTCCGGGGGTCGGACCAGGGCACTGAAGCTTTCTTT. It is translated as CALRGSDQGTEAFF.